This T cell receptor beta chain was captured by sequencing in a study of blood T cell repertoires in COVID-19. Looking at the study overall: The study drew acute and convalescent COVID-19 samples from the United States, Italy and Spain.

Profiled with immunoSEQ multiplex PCR; TCRdb holds only in-frame clones, not every one. The sample has 45,000 to 55,000 clones; under 90% are singletons. CDR3 length: 21 residues. J was trimmed by 6 bases and V by 4 bases; bases with no gene match: 23. Germline loops: CDR1 MNHEY, CDR2 SVGEGT. This clone was counted only a few times. This chain uses TRBV6-2 or TRBV6-3 with TRBJ2-2; TRBD2 aligns across 10 bases. The TCR was taken from a man aged 50-59 years with acute or convalescent COVID-19. The sample consisted of peripheral blood. The CDR3 sequence is CASSSIPSFSGRRLLAGELFF. In DNA, the CDR3 is TGTGCCAGCAGTTCGATACCCTCTTTTAGCGGGAGGCGGTTGTTGGCCGGGGAGCTGTTTTTT.